Presented here are 22 T cell receptor beta chains from one specimen sequenced in a study of human T cells and chemical hapten exposure. TCRdb itself ran the RACE reads through MiXCR, one entry per CDR3 protein. The data show tens of thousands of distinct CDR3 sequences, with under 14% seen just once and 1.6% held by the top ten. Time point of the sample: patch test 2, 6 weeks after DPC sensitization. Treatment here: therapeutic diphenylcyclopropenone sensitization with weekly scalp DPC. Sample: whole blood, taken in connection with sensitization to the hapten diphenylcyclopropenone (DPC). The origin of the receptors is a young man with alopecia areata. Some clones in this sample may be carry-over from other donors' samples.

This clonotype showed up just a few times. The genes are TRBV19 and TRBJ2-3; D not certain. Trimming took off 5 bases at V and 2 bases at J, with 11 bases between the two ends. CDR3 length equals 14 residues. Germline V gene sequence: CDR1 LNHDA, CDR2 SQIVND (reference sequence). The CDR3 spells CASSGREVTDTQYF. DNA of the CDR3: TGTGCCAGTAGTGGTCGCGAAGTCACAGATACGCAGTATTTT.

This clonotype appeared many times. V usage is TRBV7-3 and J usage is TRBJ2-3, with 12 bases fitting TRBD2. Germline CDR1 is SGHTA and CDR2 is FQGTGA. Germline trimming cut 5 bases from V and 1 base from J; bases unmatched to any gene: 10. The CDR3 has 18 amino acids. The CDR3 bases are TGTGCCAGCAGCCCCCAGGGACTAGCGGGCTGGGGCACAGATACGCAGTATTTT. Translated, it gives CASSPQGLAGWGTDTQYF. The full variable domain, completed using reference TRBV7-3 and TRBJ2-3, is GAGVSQTPSNKVTEKGKYVELRCDPISGHTALYWYRQSLGQGPEFLIYFQGTGAADDSGLPNDRFFAVRPEGSVSTLKIQRTERGDSAVYLCASSPQGLAGWGTDTQYFGPGTRLTVL.

The chain is built from TRBV7-6 and TRBJ2-1; a possible D gene is TRBD2 (6 bases). The CDR3 loop spans 13 amino acids. Germline assignment: CDR1 SGHVS and CDR2 FNYEAQ. V was clipped by 8 bases and J by 8 bases, with 16 bases between them. The CDR3 spells CASVGGGFDEQFF. For the CDR3, the DNA is TGTGCCAGCGTGGGGGGAGGCTTCGATGAGCAGTTCTTC.

This clonotype occurred many times. The chain is built from TRBV9 and TRBJ1-1; D gene uncertain. Germline values: CDR1 SGDLS, CDR2 YYNGEE. This CDR3 has 14 residues. Between the trimmed V and J ends, which lost 0 bases and 4 bases, there was a span of 10 bases. CDR3 residues: CASSVDIYGTEAFF. The CDR3 DNA reads as TGTGCCAGCAGCGTAGATATATATGGCACTGAAGCTTTCTTT.

This clonotype appeared a few times. The chain employs TRBV5-6 and TRBJ1-1; D may be TRBD1 (5 bases). Between the trimmed V and J ends, which lost 0 bases and 5 bases, there was a span of 11 bases. The CDR3 totals 14 residues. The V gene's germline CDR1 is SGHDT and CDR2 YYEEEE. The CDR3 sequence: CASSLDGGLTEAFF. The DNA of the CDR3 is TGTGCCAGCAGCTTGGACGGGGGGTTGACTGAAGCTTTCTTT. Drawing the rest from reference TRBV5-6 and TRBJ1-1, the complete variable domain is DAGVTQSPTHLIKTRGQQVTLRCSPKSGHDTVSWYQQALGQGPQFIFQYYEEEERQRGNFPDRFSGHQFPNYSSELNVNALLLGDSALYLCASSLDGGLTEAFFGQGTRLTVV.

This clonotype was counted ten times or more. The chain has TRBV18 and TRBJ2-2; D is uncertain. Trimming removed 6 bases at V and 4 bases at J, with 15 bases between. Germline V gene lookup returns CDR1 KGHSH and CDR2 LQKENI. The CDR3 contains 15 residues. The CDR3 nucleotides are TGTGCCAGCTCCCCCGCGGCTCGGAGCACCGGGGAGCTGTTTTTT. Residues: CASSPAARSTGELFF.

For the CDR3, the DNA is TGTGCCAGCAGTGAACTTGGCGGGGGTTCCTACAATGAGCAGTTCTTC. This translates into CASSELGGGSYNEQFF. The V call is TRBV2, the J call TRBJ2-1; 7 nucleotides align to TRBD2. J gave up 1 base and V 2 bases, and 5 bases lay outside the gene matches. Germline V gene data show CDR1 as SNHLY and CDR2 as FYNNEI. This CDR3 spans 16 amino acids.

The table lists this clonotype with many counts. The chain has TRBV2 and TRBJ1-1; no clear D. The germline CDR1 and CDR2 sequences are SNHLY and FYNNEI. This CDR3 contains 16 residues. The V and J ends lost 6 bases and 6 bases respectively, with 23 bases between them. The CDR3 reads CASRRSTGQSSPEAFF. The CDR3 DNA reads as TGTGCCAGCAGGAGATCGACTGGGCAGTCGAGCCCTGAAGCTTTCTTT.

This clonotype was found many times. The chain is built from TRBV25-1 and TRBJ1-3, with D tentatively TRBD1 (6 bases). V was pared by 4 bases and J by 11 bases, with 18 bases between. This CDR3 has 14 residues. Germline CDR1 reads MGHDK; CDR2 reads SYGVNS. The CDR3 spells CASSVDLMGTPIYF. The CDR3 nucleotides read TGTGCCAGCAGTGTCGATTTAATGGGGACACCCATATATTTT. Together with reference TRBV25-1 and TRBJ1-3, the CDR3 gives the full variable domain: EADIYQTPRYLVIGTGKKITLECSQTMGHDKMYWYQQDPGMELHLIHYSYGVNSTEKGDLSSESTVSRIRTEHFPLTLESARPSHTSQYLCASSVDLMGTPIYFGEGSWLTVV.

This clonotype was counted only a few times. The chain couples TRBV7-2 to TRBJ1-2; D unresolved. Trimming left V 1 base short and J 4 bases short, with 7 bases between. The CDR3 has 13 amino acids. Germline loops: CDR1 SGHTA, CDR2 FQGNSA. The CDR3 nucleotides read TGTGCCAGCAGCTTAGTCGGGGTCTATGGCTACACCTTC. It codes for CASSLVGVYGYTF.

This chain uses TRBV4-1 with TRBJ1-6; D is undetermined. The V end lost 3 bases, the J end lost 15 bases, and 12 bases lay between the germline ends. CDR1 MGHRA and CDR2 YSYEKL come from the germline V gene. The CDR3 sequence is 12 residues long. CDR3 in DNA: TGCGCCAGCAGCCAGTGGGGAGGAGTCCTCCACTTT. Residues: CASSQWGGVLHF.

The chain couples TRBV7-9 to TRBJ2-2; 7 positions match TRBD1. This CDR3 region has 18 residues. The germline V gene encodes CDR1 SEHNR and CDR2 FQNEAQ (reference sequence). Germline trimming cut 1 base from V and 3 bases from J; bases unmatched to any gene: 11. DNA for the CDR3: TGTGCCAGCAGCTTAGAACGAACGCGGCAGGGGGACACCGGGGAGCTGTTTTTT. Its translation is CASSLERTRQGDTGELFF.

This clonotype was counted at least ten times. The chain links TRBV6-1 to TRBJ2-1, with 8 bases that match TRBD1. V dropped 6 bases and J dropped 10; count of bases not matched to a gene: 5. The CDR3 sequence is 12 residues long. Germline CDR1 MNHNS, CDR2 SASEGT. The DNA of the CDR3 is TGTGCCAGCAGCGAAACAGGGGGAGAGCAGTTCTTC. The encoded protein is CASSETGGEQFF.

This clonotype occurred many times. The rearrangement joins TRBV28 to TRBJ1-1; D is uncertain. The germline V gene encodes CDR1 MDHEN and CDR2 SYDVKM. CDR3 length: 14 residues. Trimming stripped 2 bases from V and 1 base from J, with 8 bases between. The CDR3 is CASSLVLENTEAFF. In nucleotides, the CDR3 is TGTGCCAGCAGTTTAGTCCTTGAGAACACTGAAGCTTTCTTT.

This clonotype has ten or more counts. At one boundary the junction diverges from the germline segment, which might be a read error. The chain employs TRBV27 and TRBJ2-1; TRBD2 might be the D (6 bases). Germline lookup yields CDR1 MNHEY and CDR2 SMNVEV (reference sequence). The CDR3 spans 15 residues. CDR3 protein: CASSLGGSSYNEQFF. Here the CDR3 DNA reads TGCGCCAGCAGCCTTGGGGGGAGCTCCTACAATGAGCAGTTCTTC.

This clonotype came up many times. This chain connects TRBV24-1 to TRBJ2-3; perhaps TRBD2 as D (5 bases). CDR1 KGHDR and CDR2 SFDVKD come from the germline V gene. This CDR3 comprises 12 residues. Trimming pared 7 bases from V and 6 bases from J, leaving 10 bases between. The CDR3 loop reads CATSRGSDTQYF. Here the CDR3 DNA reads TGTGCCACCAGCCGGGGATCGGATACGCAGTATTTT.

This clonotype was found many times. This chain links TRBV10-3 with TRBJ2-7; no definite D call. Trimming removed 0 bases from V and 6 bases from J, with 6 bases in between. The CDR3 contains 12 residues. Per germline, CDR1 ENHRY and CDR2 SYGVKD. DNA for the CDR3: TGTGCCATCAGTGAGTCGTTGGGCGAGCAGTACGTC. Protein product: CAISESLGEQYV.

The chain uses TRBV18 and TRBJ1-5; tentatively, D is TRBD1 (5 bases). The germline CDR1 and CDR2 sequences are KGHSH and LQKENI. The CDR3 consists of 16 residues. Trimming cost V 5 bases and J 3 bases, with 17 bases left between them. The CDR3, as DNA: TGTGCCAGCTCAGAAGGCAGAGGGGTCTACAATCAGCCCCAGCATTTT. Translation: CASSEGRGVYNQPQHF.

The gene calls are TRBV5-1 and TRBJ2-5; D perhaps matches TRBD1 (6 bases). The germline V gene encodes CDR1 SGHRS and CDR2 YFSETQ. V was trimmed by 3 bases and J by 2 bases, leaving 11 bases between them. This CDR3 is built from 14 residues. The CDR3 nucleotides read TGCGCCAGCAGCTGGACAGCAATTCAAGAGACCCAGTACTTC. It translates to CASSWTAIQETQYF.

This clonotype was recorded a few times. The chain couples TRBV14 to TRBJ1-2, with 9 bases lining up with TRBD1. J lost 4 bases, V lost 2 bases, and 2 bases had no gene match. Germline CDR1 is SGHDN and CDR2 is FVKESK. The CDR3 has 14 amino acids. CDR3 DNA sequence: TGTGCCAGCAGCCAACCGGGACAGGGCTATGGCTACACCTTC. The encoded protein is CASSQPGQGYGYTF.

The CDR3 DNA reads as TGTGCCAGCAGCCTAACCGCCCGGCAGGGGGACGAGCAGTACTTC. Translated: CASSLTARQGDEQYF. This sequence joins TRBV9 and TRBJ2-7; TRBD1 aligns across 7 bases. V gave up 4 bases and J gave up 5 bases; unmatched junction bases: 12. CDR1 is SGDLS, CDR2 YYNGEE, per germline. This CDR3 comprises 15 residues.

This clonotype was counted at least ten times. This sequence joins TRBV6-1 and TRBJ1-6, with D maybe TRBD1 (5 bases). The V and J ends lost 1 base and 9 bases respectively, with 16 bases between them. Germline CDR1 and CDR2: MNHNS and SASEGT. The CDR3 sequence is 16 residues long. The CDR3 sequence is CASSEGRASGTSPLHF. CDR3 nucleotides: TGTGCCAGCAGTGAAGGTCGAGCATCAGGGACTTCACCCCTCCACTTT.